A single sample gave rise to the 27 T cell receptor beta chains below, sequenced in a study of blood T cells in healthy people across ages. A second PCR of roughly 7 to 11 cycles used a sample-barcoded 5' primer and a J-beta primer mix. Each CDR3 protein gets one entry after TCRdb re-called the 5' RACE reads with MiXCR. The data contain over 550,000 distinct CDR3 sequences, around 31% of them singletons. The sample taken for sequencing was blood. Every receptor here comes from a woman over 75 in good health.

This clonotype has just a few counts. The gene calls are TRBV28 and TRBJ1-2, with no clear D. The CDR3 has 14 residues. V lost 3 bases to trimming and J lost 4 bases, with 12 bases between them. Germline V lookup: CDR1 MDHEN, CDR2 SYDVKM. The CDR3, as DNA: TGTGCCAGCAGTTTCTGGGAGGGAGGCTATGGCTACACCTTC. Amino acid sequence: CASSFWEGGYGYTF.

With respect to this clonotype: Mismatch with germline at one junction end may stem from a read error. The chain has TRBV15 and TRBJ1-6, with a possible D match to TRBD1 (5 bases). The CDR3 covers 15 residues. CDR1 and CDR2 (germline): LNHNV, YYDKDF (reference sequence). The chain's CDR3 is CTTSTSTRGNSPLHF. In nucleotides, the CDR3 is TGTACCACCAGCACCAGTACAAGGGGTAATTCACCCCTCCACTTT.

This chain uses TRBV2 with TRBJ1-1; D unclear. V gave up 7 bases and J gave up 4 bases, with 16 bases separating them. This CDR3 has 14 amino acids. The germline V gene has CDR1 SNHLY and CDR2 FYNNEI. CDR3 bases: TGTGCCAGCAAGGCAGTATTATTAGCCACTGAAGCTTTCTTT. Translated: CASKAVLLATEAFF.

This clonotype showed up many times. The CDR3 spells CATSDPGAADTQYF. The CDR3 DNA follows: TGTGCCACCAGTGATCCCGGCGCCGCAGATACGCAGTATTTT. The gene calls are TRBV24-1 and TRBJ2-3; D remains unclear. The CDR3 extends over 14 amino acids. Trimming shortened V by 3 bases and J by 4 bases, and 10 bases separated the two germline ends. Germline V gene sequence: CDR1 KGHDR, CDR2 SFDVKD.

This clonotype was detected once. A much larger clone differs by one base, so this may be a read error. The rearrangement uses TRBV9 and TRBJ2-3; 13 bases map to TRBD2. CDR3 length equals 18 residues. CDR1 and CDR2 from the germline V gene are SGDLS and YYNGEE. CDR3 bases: TGTGCCAGCAGCGTACGGACTAGCGGGGGTTTCGCGCCAGATGCGCAGTATTTT. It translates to CASSVRTSGGFAPDAQYF. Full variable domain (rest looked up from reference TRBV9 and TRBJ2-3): DSGVTQTPKHLITATGQRVTLRCSPRSGDLSVYWYQQSLDQGLQFLIQYYNGEERAKGNILERFSAQQFPDLHSELNLSSLELGDSALYFCASSVRTSGGFAPDAQYFGPGTRLTVL.

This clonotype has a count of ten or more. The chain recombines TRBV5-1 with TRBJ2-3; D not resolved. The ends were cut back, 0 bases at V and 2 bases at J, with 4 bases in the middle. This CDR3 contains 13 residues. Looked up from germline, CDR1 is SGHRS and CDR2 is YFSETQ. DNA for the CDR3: TGCGCCAGCAGCTTGGTTAACACAGATACGCAGTATTTT. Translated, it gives CASSLVNTDTQYF.

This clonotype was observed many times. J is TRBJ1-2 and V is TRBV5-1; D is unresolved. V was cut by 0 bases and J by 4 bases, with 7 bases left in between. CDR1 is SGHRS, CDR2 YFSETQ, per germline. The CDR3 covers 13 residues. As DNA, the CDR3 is TGCGCCAGCAGCTTGGCCAGCTCCTATGGCTACACCTTC. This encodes CASSLASSYGYTF.

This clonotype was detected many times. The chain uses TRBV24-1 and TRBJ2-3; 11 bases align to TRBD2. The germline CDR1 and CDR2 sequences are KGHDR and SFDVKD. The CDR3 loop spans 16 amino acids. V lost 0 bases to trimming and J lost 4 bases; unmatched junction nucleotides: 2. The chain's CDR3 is CATSDLTSGGPDTQYF. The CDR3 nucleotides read TGTGCCACCAGTGATTTGACTAGCGGGGGTCCAGATACGCAGTATTTT.

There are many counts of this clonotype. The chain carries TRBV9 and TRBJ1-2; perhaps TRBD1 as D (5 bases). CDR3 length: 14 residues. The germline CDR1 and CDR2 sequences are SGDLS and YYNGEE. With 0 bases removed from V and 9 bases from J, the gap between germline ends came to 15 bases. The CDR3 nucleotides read TGTGCCAGCAGCGTAGAAGAGGGGCAGCGAAGCTACACCTTC. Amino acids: CASSVEEGQRSYTF.

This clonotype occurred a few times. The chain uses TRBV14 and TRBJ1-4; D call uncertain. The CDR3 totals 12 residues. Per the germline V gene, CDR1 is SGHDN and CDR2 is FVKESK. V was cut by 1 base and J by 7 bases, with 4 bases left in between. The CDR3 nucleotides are TGTGCCAGCAGCCAAGTCGGTGAAAAACTGTTTTTT. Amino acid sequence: CASSQVGEKLFF.

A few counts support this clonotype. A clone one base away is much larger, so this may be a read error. In DNA, the CDR3 is TGTGCCAGCAGTAGCAGACAGGGCGGCTATGGCTACACCTTC. Encoded protein: CASSSRQGGYGYTF. The chain recombines TRBV7-2 with TRBJ1-2; 7 nucleotides line up with TRBD1. CDR1 SGHTA and CDR2 FQGNSA come from the germline V gene. CDR3 length: 14 residues. Germline trimming cut 6 bases from V and 4 bases from J; bases unmatched to any gene: 8.

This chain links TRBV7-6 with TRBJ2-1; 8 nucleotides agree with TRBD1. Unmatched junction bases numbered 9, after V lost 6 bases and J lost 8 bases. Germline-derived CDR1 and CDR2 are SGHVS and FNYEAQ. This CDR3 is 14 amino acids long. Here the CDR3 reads CASRGSGGRDEQFF. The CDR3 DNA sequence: TGTGCCAGCAGAGGTTCAGGGGGCAGGGATGAGCAGTTCTTC.

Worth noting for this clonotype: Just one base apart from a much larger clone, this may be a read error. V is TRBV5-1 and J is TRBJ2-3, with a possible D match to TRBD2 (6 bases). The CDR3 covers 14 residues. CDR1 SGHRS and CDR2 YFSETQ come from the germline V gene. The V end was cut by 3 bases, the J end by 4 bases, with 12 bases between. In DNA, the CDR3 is TGCGCCAGCAGCTGGGAATCGGGGGCAGATACGCAGTATTTT. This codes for CASSWESGADTQYF. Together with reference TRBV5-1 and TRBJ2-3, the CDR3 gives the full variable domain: KAGVTQTPRYLIKTRGQQVTLSCSPISGHRSVSWYQQTPGQGLQFLFEYFSETQRNKGNFPGRFSGRQFSNSRSEMNVSTLELGDSALYLCASSWESGADTQYFGPGTRLTVL.

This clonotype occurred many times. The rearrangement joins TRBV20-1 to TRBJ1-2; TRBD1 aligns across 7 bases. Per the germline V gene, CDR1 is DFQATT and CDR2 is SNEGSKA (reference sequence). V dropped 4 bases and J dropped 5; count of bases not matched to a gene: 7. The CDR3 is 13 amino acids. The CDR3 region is CSATGQEPYGYTF. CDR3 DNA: TGCAGTGCTACTGGACAGGAGCCTTATGGCTACACCTTC.

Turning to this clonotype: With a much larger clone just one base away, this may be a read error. CDR3 in DNA: TGTGCCAGCATCGGACTAGCGGGCGAGCAGTACTTC. Protein product: CASIGLAGEQYF. The chain has TRBV5-5 and TRBJ2-5; 11 nucleotides align to TRBD2. The J call may not be correct, given that the DNA end is closer to TRBJ2-7. The CDR3 consists of 12 residues. The germline V gene encodes CDR1 SGHKS and CDR2 YYEKEE (reference sequence).

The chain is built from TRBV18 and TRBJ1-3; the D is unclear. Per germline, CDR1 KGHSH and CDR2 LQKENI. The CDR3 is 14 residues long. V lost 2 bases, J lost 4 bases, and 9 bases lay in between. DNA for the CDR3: TGTGCCAGCTCACCAAACACAGCGGGAAACACCATATATTTT. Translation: CASSPNTAGNTIYF.

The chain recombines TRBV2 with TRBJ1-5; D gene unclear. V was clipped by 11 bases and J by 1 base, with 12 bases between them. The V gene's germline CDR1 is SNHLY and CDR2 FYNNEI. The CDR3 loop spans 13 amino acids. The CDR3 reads CAVTVTSNQPQHF. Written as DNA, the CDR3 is TGTGCCGTAACAGTTACCAGCAATCAGCCCCAGCATTTT.

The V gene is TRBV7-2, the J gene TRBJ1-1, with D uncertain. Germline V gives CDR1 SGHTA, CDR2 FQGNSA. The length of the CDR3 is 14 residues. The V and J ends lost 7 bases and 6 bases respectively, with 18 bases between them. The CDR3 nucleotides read TGTGCCAGCATCCACGGGAGGGCGGAGGCTGAAGCTTTCTTT. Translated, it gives CASIHGRAEAEAFF. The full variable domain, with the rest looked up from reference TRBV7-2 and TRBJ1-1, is GAGVSQSPSNKVTEKGKDVELRCDPISGHTALYWYRQSLGQGLEFLIYFQGNSAPDKSGLPSDRFSAERTGGSVSTLTIQRTQQEDSAVYLCASIHGRAEAEAFFGQGTRLTVV.

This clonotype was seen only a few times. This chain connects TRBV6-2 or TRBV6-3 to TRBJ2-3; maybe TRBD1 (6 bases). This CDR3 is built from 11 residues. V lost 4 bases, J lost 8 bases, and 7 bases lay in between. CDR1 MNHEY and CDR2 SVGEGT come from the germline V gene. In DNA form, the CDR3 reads TGTGCCAGCAGTTCAGGGGTTACGCAGTATTTT. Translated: CASSSGVTQYF.

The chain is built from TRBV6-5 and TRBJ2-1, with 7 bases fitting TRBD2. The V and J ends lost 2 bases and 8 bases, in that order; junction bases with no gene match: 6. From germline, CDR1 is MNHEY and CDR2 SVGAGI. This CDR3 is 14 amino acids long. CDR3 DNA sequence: TGTGCCAGCAGTTACGGGAGGGAGCGGTATGAGCAGTTCTTC. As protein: CASSYGRERYEQFF.

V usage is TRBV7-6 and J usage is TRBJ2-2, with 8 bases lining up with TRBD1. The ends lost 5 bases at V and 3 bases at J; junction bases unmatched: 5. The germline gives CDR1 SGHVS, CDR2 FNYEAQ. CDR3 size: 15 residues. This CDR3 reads CASSGQGRYTGELFF. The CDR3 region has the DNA TGTGCCAGCAGCGGACAGGGTCGGTACACCGGGGAGCTGTTTTTT.

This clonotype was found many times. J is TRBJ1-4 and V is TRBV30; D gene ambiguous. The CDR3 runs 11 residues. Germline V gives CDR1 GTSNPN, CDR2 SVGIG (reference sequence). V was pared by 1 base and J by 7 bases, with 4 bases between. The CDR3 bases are TGTGCCTGGAGTGACATTGAAAAACTGTTTTTT. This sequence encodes CAWSDIEKLFF.

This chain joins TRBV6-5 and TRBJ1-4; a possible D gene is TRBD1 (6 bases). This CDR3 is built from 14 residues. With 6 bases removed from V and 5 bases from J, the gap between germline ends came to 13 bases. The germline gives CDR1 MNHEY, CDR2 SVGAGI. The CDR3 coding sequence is TGTGCCAGCAGCTTCAACAGGGCAAATGAAAAACTGTTTTTT. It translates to CASSFNRANEKLFF.

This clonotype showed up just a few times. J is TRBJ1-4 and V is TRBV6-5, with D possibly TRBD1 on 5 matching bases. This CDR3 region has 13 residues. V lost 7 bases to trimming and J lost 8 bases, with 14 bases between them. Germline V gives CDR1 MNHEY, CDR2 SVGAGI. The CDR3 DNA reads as TGTGCCAGCACTAACAACGGGGGGGAAAAACTGTTTTTT. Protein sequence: CASTNNGGEKLFF.

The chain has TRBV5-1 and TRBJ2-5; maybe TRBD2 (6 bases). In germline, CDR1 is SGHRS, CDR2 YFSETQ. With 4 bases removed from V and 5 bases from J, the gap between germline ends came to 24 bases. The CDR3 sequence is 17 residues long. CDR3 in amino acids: CASSRLRLDTIGETQYF. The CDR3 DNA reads TGCGCCAGCAGCCGACTTCGACTAGACACCATTGGGGAGACCCAGTACTTC.

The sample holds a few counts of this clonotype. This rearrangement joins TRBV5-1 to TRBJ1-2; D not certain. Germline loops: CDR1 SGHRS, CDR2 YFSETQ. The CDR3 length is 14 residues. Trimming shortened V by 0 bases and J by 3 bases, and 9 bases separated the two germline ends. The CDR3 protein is CASSLETTDYGYTF. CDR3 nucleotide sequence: TGCGCCAGCAGCTTGGAAACAACGGACTATGGCTACACCTTC.

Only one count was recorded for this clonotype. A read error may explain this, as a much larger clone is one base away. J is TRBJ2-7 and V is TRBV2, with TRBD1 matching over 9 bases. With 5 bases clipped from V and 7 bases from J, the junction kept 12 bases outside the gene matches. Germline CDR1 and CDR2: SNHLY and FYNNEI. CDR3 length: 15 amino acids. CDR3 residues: CASSSQGAQYNEQYF. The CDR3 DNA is TGTGCCAGCAGTTCACAGGGGGCTCAGTACAATGAGCAGTACTTC. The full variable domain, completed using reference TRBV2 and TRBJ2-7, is EPEVTQTPSHQVTQMGQEVILRCVPISNHLYFYWYRQILGQKVEFLVSFYNNEISEKSEIFDDQFSVERPDGSNFTLKIRSTKLEDSAMYFCASSSQGAQYNEQYFGPGTRLTVT.